This note documents a single T cell receptor (beta chain) sequence. The data were taken from a study of blood T cell repertoires in COVID-19. Study overall: T cells, B-cell-depleted T cells, or PBMCs provided the cDNA or gDNA that served as material.

Participant ages covered about 18 to 100 years across approximately 25 US areas. Under the authors' procedure: Amplification from reference gene primers served as the basis for estimated nucleated cell counts. Method: immunoSEQ multiplex PCR; TCRdb's copy keeps in-frame clones and lacks some. V, J and clone size are taken as reported in that table, and D and trimming were inferred from the DNA itself. The sample has 330,000 or so clones, around 90% seen once. Trimming took off 4 bases at V and 5 bases at J, with 10 bases between the two ends. CDR1 is SGHTA, CDR2 FQGNSA, per germline. CDR3 length equals 13 residues.

The chain has TRBV7-2 and TRBJ2-3, with D hard to call. The clonotype originates from a woman aged 30 to 39 who had recovered from COVID-19. Sequencing used PBMCs or T cells enriched from blood (not recorded which). CDR3 in amino acids: CASSSMAVDTQYF. CDR3 in DNA: TGTGCCAGCAGCTCTATGGCGGTAGATACGCAGTATTTT.